One sample yielded the 13 T cell receptor beta chains listed below, sequenced in a study of identical twins. TCRdb processed the 5' RACE reads anew with MiXCR; each CDR3 protein has one entry. The sample shows about 790,000 distinct CDR3 sequences, 18% of them seen only once. These same records also appear under a second study, on T cells expressing NK-cell markers.

Sequenced sample: PBMCs. The source of these receptors is a woman aged 18-35 years in good health.

This clonotype has more than one count but fewer than ten. This chain links TRBV19 with TRBJ1-1, with 7 bases fitting TRBD1. With 2 bases clipped from V and 2 bases from J, the junction kept 8 bases outside the gene matches. Per the germline V gene, CDR1 is LNHDA and CDR2 is SQIVND (reference sequence). The CDR3 covers 16 residues. CDR3 amino acids: CASSIPRQGLNTEAFF. CDR3 bases: TGTGCCAGTAGTATACCGCGACAGGGACTTAACACTGAAGCTTTCTTT.

The chain links TRBV20-1 to TRBJ2-4, with 8 bases that match TRBD2. The CDR3 is 14 residues long. Germline CDR1 DFQATT, CDR2 SNEGSKA (reference sequence). Losses at the gene ends were 6 bases for V and 1 base for J; bases not matched to a gene: 5. This CDR3 reads CSAPPGGAKNIQYF. In nucleotides, the CDR3 is TGCAGTGCCCCTCCGGGAGGGGCCAAAAACATTCAGTACTTC.

The chain employs TRBV6-5 and TRBJ1-4; TRBD1 is a possible D gene (6 bases). The ends were cut back, 2 bases at V and 8 bases at J, with 12 bases in the middle. Per germline, CDR1 MNHEY and CDR2 SVGAGI. The CDR3 runs to 14 residues. This CDR3 is CASSYRGAREKLFF. The CDR3 DNA follows: TGTGCCAGCAGTTACCGGGGGGCGCGAGAAAAACTGTTTTTT.

The V gene is TRBV18, the J gene TRBJ2-5, with D uncertain. The length of the CDR3 is 13 residues. The germline V and J ends were trimmed by 4 bases and 0 bases, with 6 bases remaining between them. The V gene's germline CDR1 is KGHSH and CDR2 LQKENI. CDR3: CASSQGNQETQYF. The CDR3 coding sequence is TGTGCCAGCTCACAGGGAAACCAAGAGACCCAGTACTTC.

Concerning this clonotype: The CDR3 does not close with the conserved phenylalanine or tryptophan, likely indicating a read error. J is TRBJ2-6 and V is TRBV5-1; the D is unclear. The germline CDR1 and CDR2 sequences are SGHRS and YFSETQ. V was shortened by 2 bases and J by 0 bases, with 3 bases between the two germline ends. The CDR3 runs 14 residues. The CDR3 region has the DNA TGCGCCAGCAGCTTTGGCTCTGGGGCCAACGTCCTGACTTCC. Translating gives CASSFGSGANVLTS.

This clonotype was observed at least ten times. The chain has TRBV7-6 and TRBJ2-1; weak D call: TRBD2 (5 bases). Looked up from germline, CDR1 is SGHVS and CDR2 is FNYEAQ. The CDR3 consists of 14 residues. Trimming took off 2 bases at V and 3 bases at J, with 8 bases between the two ends. In DNA, the CDR3 is TGTGCCAGCAGCTTACGGGGAGTCTACAATGAGCAGTTCTTC. This sequence encodes CASSLRGVYNEQFF.

The CDR3 reads CASSLSDNNQPQHF. In DNA form, the CDR3 reads TGTGCCAGCAGTTTATCGGACAACAATCAGCCCCAGCATTTT. The chain employs TRBV12-3 or TRBV12-4 and TRBJ1-5; TRBD1 is a possible D gene (5 bases). This CDR3 comprises 14 residues. Trimming cost V 2 bases and J 3 bases, with 8 bases left between them.

This clonotype was recorded at least ten times. The chain combines TRBV11-2 with TRBJ2-5; D is undetermined. Trimming removed 3 bases at V and 5 bases at J, with 10 bases between. This CDR3 spans 13 amino acids. Looked up from germline, CDR1 is SGHAT and CDR2 is FQNNGV. The CDR3 is CASSLLAWETQYF. The CDR3 bases are TGTGCCAGCAGCTTGCTCGCATGGGAGACCCAGTACTTC.

The chain recombines TRBV28 with TRBJ1-5; 7 bases map to TRBD1. In germline, CDR1 is MDHEN, CDR2 SYDVKM. The CDR3 contains 14 residues. With V trimmed by 6 bases and J by 3 bases, 5 bases remained unmatched. The CDR3 is CASRRTGANQPQHF. The CDR3, as DNA: TGTGCCAGCAGGCGTACAGGGGCCAATCAGCCCCAGCATTTT.

This clonotype was detected many times. The rearrangement links TRBV6-2 or TRBV6-3 to TRBJ1-1; D is unresolved. V lost 2 bases to trimming and J lost 6 bases, with 13 bases between them. CDR1 is MNHEY and CDR2 is SVGEGT in the germline V gene. This CDR3 contains 14 residues. CDR3 DNA: TGTGCCAGCAGTTACGCCCGGACGAGATCTGAAGCTTTCTTT. Its translation is CASSYARTRSEAFF.

The chain uses TRBV2 and TRBJ2-1, with 8 bases matching TRBD2. This CDR3 is built from 14 residues. Per germline, CDR1 SNHLY and CDR2 FYNNEI. V was pared by 4 bases and J by 8 bases, with 7 bases of the junction left unmatched. The CDR3 region is CASSGTSSFHEQFF. The CDR3 nucleotides are TGTGCCAGCAGTGGGACTAGCAGTTTCCATGAGCAGTTCTTC.

This clonotype has just a few counts. As DNA, the CDR3 is TGTGCCAGCAGCTTAGAAGGGGGGAGCTTCTACGAGCAGTACTTC. Its protein product is CASSLEGGSFYEQYF. The gene calls are TRBV7-2 and TRBJ2-7; D possibly uses TRBD1 or TRBD2 (6 bases each). The CDR3 has 15 amino acids. V was trimmed by 1 base and J by 3 bases, leaving 13 bases between them. Germline lookup yields CDR1 SGHTA and CDR2 FQGNSA.

The chain combines TRBV10-3 with TRBJ1-2, with unresolved D. Trimming shortened V by 8 bases and J by 4 bases, and 17 bases separated the two germline ends. Germline V gene data show CDR1 as ENHRY and CDR2 as SYGVKD. This CDR3 has 14 amino acids. CDR3 in amino acids: CAIQDAKGIYGYTF. The CDR3 DNA reads TGTGCCATCCAAGACGCTAAGGGTATCTATGGCTACACCTTC.